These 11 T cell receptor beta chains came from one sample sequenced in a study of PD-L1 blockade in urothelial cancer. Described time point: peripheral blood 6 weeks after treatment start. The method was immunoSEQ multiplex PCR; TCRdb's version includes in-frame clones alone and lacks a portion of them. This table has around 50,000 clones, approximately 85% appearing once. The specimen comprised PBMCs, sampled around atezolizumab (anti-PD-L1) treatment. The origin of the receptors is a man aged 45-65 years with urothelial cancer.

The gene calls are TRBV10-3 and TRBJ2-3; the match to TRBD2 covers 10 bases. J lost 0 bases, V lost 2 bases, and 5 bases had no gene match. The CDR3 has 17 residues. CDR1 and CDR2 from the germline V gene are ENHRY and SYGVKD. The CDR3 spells CAISEPLLAGSTDTQYF. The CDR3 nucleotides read TGTGCCATCAGTGAGCCGCTACTAGCGGGGAGCACAGATACGCAGTATTTT.

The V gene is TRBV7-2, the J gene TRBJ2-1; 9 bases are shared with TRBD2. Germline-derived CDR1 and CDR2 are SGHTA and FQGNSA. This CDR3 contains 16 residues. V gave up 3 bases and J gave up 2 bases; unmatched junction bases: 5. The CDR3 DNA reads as TGTGCCAGCAGCTTGGGCGGGGGGGGCCCCTACAATGAGCAGTTCTTC. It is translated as CASSLGGGGPYNEQFF.

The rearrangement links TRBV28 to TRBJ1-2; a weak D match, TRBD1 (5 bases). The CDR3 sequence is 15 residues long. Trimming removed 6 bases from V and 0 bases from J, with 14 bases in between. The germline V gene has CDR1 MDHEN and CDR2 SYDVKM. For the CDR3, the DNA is TGTGCCAGCAGAAATTTCGGGGGGACTAACTATGGCTACACCTTC. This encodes CASRNFGGTNYGYTF.

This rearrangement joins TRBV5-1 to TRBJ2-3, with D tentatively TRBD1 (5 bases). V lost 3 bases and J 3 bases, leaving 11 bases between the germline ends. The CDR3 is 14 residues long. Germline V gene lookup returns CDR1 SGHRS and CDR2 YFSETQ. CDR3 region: CASSSARATDTQYF. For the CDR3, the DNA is TGCGCCAGCAGCTCCGCCAGGGCAACAGATACGCAGTATTTT.

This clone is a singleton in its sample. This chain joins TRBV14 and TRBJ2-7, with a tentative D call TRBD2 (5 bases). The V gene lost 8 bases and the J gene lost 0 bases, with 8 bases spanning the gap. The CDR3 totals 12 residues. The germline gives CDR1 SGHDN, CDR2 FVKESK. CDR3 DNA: TGTGCCAGCGTGGGGAGCTCCTACGAGCAGTACTTC. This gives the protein CASVGSSYEQYF.

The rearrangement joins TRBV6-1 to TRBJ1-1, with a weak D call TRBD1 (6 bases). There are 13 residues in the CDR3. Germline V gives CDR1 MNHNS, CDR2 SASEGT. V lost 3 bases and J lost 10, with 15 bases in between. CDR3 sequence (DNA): TGTGCCAGCAGTGAGACAGGTAGAGAGGGAGCTTTCTTT. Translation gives CASSETGREGAFF.

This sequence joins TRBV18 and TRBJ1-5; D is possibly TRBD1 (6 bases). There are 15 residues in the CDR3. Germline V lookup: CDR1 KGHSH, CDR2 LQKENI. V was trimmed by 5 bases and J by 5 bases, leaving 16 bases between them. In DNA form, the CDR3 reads TGTGCCAGCTCAACAGGGAGACAGACCGATCAGCCCCAGCATTTT. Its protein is CASSTGRQTDQPQHF.

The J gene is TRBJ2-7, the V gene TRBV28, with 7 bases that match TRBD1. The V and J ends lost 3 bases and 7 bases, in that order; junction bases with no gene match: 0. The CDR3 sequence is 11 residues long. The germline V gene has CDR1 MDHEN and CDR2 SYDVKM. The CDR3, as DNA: TGTGCCAGCAGTTTGGGACAGGAGCAGTACTTC. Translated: CASSLGQEQYF. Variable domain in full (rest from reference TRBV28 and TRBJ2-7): DVKVTQSSRYLVKRTGEKVFLECVQDMDHENMFWYRQDPGLGLRLIYFSYDVKMKEKGDIPEGYSVSREKKERFSLILESASTNQTSMYLCASSLGQEQYFGPGTRLTVT.

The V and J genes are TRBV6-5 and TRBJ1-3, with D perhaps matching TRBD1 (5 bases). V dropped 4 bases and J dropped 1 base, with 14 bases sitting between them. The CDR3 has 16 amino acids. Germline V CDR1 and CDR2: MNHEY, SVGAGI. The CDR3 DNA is TGTGCCAGCAGTTCCCGGGGGGGGGAATCTGGAAACACCATATATTTT. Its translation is CASSSRGGESGNTIYF.

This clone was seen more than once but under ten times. DNA for the CDR3: TGTGCCAGTAGCCATATGGGACAGGGGCAAGGAAACTATAATTCACCCCTCCACTTT. It translates to CASSHMGQGQGNYNSPLHF. The V gene is TRBV19, the J gene TRBJ1-6, with 10 bases identical to TRBD1. Trimming removed 6 bases from V and 3 bases from J; junction bases left unmatched: 14. The CDR3 runs 19 residues. Per germline, CDR1 LNHDA and CDR2 SQIVND (reference sequence).

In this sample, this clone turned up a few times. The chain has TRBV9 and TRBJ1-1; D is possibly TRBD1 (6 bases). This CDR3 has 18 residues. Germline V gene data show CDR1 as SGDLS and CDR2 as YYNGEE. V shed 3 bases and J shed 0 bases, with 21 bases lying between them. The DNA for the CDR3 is TGTGCCAGCAGCGAAACAGGGTCCTTGGGGACCATGAACACTGAAGCTTTCTTT. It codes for CASSETGSLGTMNTEAFF. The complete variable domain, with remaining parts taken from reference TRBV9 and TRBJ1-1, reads DSGVTQTPKHLITATGQRVTLRCSPRSGDLSVYWYQQSLDQGLQFLIQYYNGEERAKGNILERFSAQQFPDLHSELNLSSLELGDSALYFCASSETGSLGTMNTEAFFGQGTRLTVV.